This note documents a single TCR beta chain sequence. Its antigen is still unknown. The data were produced by immunoSEQ multiplex PCR, yet TCRdb's version contains in-frame clones alone and is incomplete. Of approximately 60,000 clones in the sample, 80% to 90% were seen once. As for time point: week 5, during vaccination. A 20-mer mutant IDH1 peptide at 300 ug was injected subcutaneously with topical imiquimod. Each of the donors came in with new WHO grade 3 or 4 astrocytomas that were IDH1-mutant and ATRX-lost. The CDR3 sequence is 15 residues long. Between the trimmed V and J ends, which lost 0 bases and 1 base, there was a span of 10 bases. The V gene's germline CDR1 is SGHRS and CDR2 YFSETQ. This sample is part of a study of a mutant IDH1 vaccine in newly diagnosed glioma. As for the study in general: Patients were started on vaccination 4-6 weeks after radiotherapy alone, or with temozolomide cycles.

Overall study findings and caveats: Pseudoprogression appeared independent of alterations in top peripheral clonotypes.

The chain is built from TRBV5-1 and TRBJ1-2; D not certain. The sequence was collected from a woman aged 40-49 years with glioma. The sequencing used PBMCs, collected from a glioma patient whose treatment included an IDH1 peptide vaccine. The CDR3 nucleotides are TGCGCCAGCAGCTTGGGTACAACCTATAACTATGGCTACACCTTC. Amino acids: CASSLGTTYNYGYTF. Variable domain in full (rest from reference TRBV5-1 and TRBJ1-2): KAGVTQTPRYLIKTRGQQVTLSCSPISGHRSVSWYQQTPGQGLQFLFEYFSETQRNKGNFPGRFSGRQFSNSRSEMNVSTLELGDSALYLCASSLGTTYNYGYTFGSGTRLTVV.